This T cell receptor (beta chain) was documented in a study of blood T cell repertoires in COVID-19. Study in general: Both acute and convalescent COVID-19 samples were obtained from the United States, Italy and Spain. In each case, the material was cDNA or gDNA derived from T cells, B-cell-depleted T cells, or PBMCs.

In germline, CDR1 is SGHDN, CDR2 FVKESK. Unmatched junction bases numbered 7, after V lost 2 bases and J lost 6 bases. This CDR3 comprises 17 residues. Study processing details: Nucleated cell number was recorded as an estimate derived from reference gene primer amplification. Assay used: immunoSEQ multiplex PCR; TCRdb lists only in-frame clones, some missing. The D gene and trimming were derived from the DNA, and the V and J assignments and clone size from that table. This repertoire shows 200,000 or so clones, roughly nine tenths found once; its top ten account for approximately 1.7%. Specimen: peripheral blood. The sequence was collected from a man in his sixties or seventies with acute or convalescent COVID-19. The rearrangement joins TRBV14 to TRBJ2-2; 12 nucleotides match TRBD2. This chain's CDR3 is CASSQLASGRAAGELFF. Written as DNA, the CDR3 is TGTGCCAGCAGCCAACTTGCTAGCGGGAGGGCCGCCGGGGAGCTGTTTTTT.